The clone carrying this T cell receptor beta chain was observed a handful of times. This CDR3 region has 15 residues. CDR1 is MRHNA, CDR2 SNTAGT, per germline. V was shortened by 7 bases and J by 5 bases, with 17 bases between the two germline ends. The entry originates in a study of blood T cell repertoires in COVID-19. Sequencing was performed with immunoSEQ multiplex PCR; in TCRdb, only in-frame clones are kept and a portion is missing. The table shows 190,000 or so clones, with more than 70% occurring only once. V usage is TRBV6-4 and J usage is TRBJ2-2; a weak D match, TRBD2 (6 bases). The TCR sequence derives from a woman aged 25 to 39 who had recovered from COVID-19. Sequenced sample: PBMCs or T cells enriched from blood (not recorded which). The CDR3, as DNA: TGTGCCAGCACATTGGGGGGAGCGATGACCGGGGAGCTGTTTTTT. As protein: CASTLGGAMTGELFF.